This entry lists 8 T cell receptor beta chains sequenced from one sample in a study of tumor-infiltrating lymphocytes in primary liver carcinoma. The input was 450 to 500 ng total RNA; TCR beta cDNA was made from it with a constant-region primer. What produced the TCR beta libraries was three nested multiplex PCR rounds using slightly modified ARM-PCR. With TRBV1-TRBV30 forward primers and a C-beta reverse primer, the first two PCR rounds were run for approximately 10 cycles each. MiXCR, applied by TCRdb to the multiplex PCR reads, yields one record per CDR3 protein. The sample carries around 99,000 distinct CDR3 sequences, around 68% recorded once. Co-extraction of both nucleic acids (RNA and DNA) used 20-30 mg of unsorted bulk tissue. The sample was tumor-adjacent normal liver tissue. Source of these receptors: a man in his forties with primary liver carcinoma and hepatitis B virus infection.

On this clonotype itself: The junction does not match germline at one end; this may be a read error. This chain joins TRBV7-3 and TRBJ2-2; D may be TRBD2 (5 bases). The CDR3 sequence is 17 residues long. Germline CDR1 SGHTA, CDR2 FQGTGA. The CDR3, as DNA: TGTGCCAGCAGCCCTCGCGTCTTGGCGGGCGCTACCGGGGAGCAGTTTTTT. Protein sequence: CASSPRVLAGATGEQFF.

Regarding this clonotype: A much larger clone differs from this one at a single base, so this may be a read error. A read error is likely, as this CDR3 ends without the conserved phenylalanine or tryptophan. The chain couples TRBV27 to TRBJ2-1, with D perhaps assigned TRBD1 or TRBD2 (5 bases each). The CDR3 extends over 12 amino acids. CDR1 MNHEY and CDR2 SMNVEV come from the germline V gene (reference sequence). V dropped 5 bases and J dropped 9 bases, with 11 bases sitting between them. For the CDR3, the DNA is TGTGCCAGCAGTAAACTAGGGACTGAGCAGTTCATC. Translating gives CASSKLGTEQFI.

CDR3 in amino acids: CASSPTSGQGAYNEQFF. DNA of the CDR3: TGTGCCAGTAGCCCTACCTCCGGGCAGGGGGCCTACAATGAGCAGTTCTTC. The genes are TRBV19 and TRBJ2-1, with 7 bases matching TRBD1. The germline gives CDR1 LNHDA, CDR2 SQIVND (reference sequence). The CDR3 sequence is 17 residues long. V shed 6 bases and J 2 bases; nucleotides not matched to a gene: 13.

This clonotype has a count of ten or more. The chain uses TRBV11-2 and TRBJ2-5; D may be TRBD1 (6 bases). This CDR3 region has 14 residues. V lost 1 base to trimming and J lost 4 bases, with 10 bases between them. The V gene's germline CDR1 is SGHAT and CDR2 FQNNGV. Written as DNA, the CDR3 is TGTGCCAGCAGCTTAGGGGACACGCGAGAGACCCAGTACTTC. Its translation: CASSLGDTRETQYF. The variable domain in full, with the rest retrieved from reference TRBV11-2 and TRBJ2-5, is EAGVAQSPRYKIIEKRQSVAFWCNPISGHATLYWYQQILGQGPKLLIQFQNNGVVDDSQLPKDRFSAERLKGVDSTLKIQPAKLEDSAVYLCASSLGDTRETQYFGPGTRLLVL.

There are many counts of this clonotype. The rearrangement joins TRBV13 to TRBJ2-7, with D tentatively TRBD2 (6 bases). Trimming shortened V by 3 bases and J by 1 base, and 10 bases separated the two germline ends. This CDR3 spans 14 amino acids. Germline assignment: CDR1 PRHDT and CDR2 FYEKMQ (reference sequence). Here the CDR3 DNA reads TGTGCCAGCAGCTTTCGTGCGGGATCCTACGAGCAGTACTTC. This codes for CASSFRAGSYEQYF.

Remarks on this clonotype: A much more abundant neighbour one base away suggests this may be a read error. V usage is TRBV5-6 and J usage is TRBJ2-1; D is possibly TRBD2 (5 bases). The germline CDR1 and CDR2 sequences are SGHDT and YYEEEE. The CDR3 sequence is 15 residues long. CDR3 protein: CASSSRPDSYNEQLF. CDR3 nucleotide sequence: TGTGCCAGCAGCTCTCGTCCGGACTCCTACAATGAGCAGCTCTTC.

The chain has TRBV11-2 and TRBJ2-6; D unresolved. The germline gives CDR1 SGHAT, CDR2 FQNNGV. The CDR3 covers 14 residues. The ends were cut back, 1 base at V and 10 bases at J, with 11 bases in the middle. The CDR3 sequence: CASSLVSVANVLTF. For the CDR3, the DNA is TGTGCCAGCAGCTTAGTTTCTGTGGCTAACGTCCTGACTTTC.

V gene TRBV7-9 combines with J gene TRBJ1-5; D is unresolved. This CDR3 is built from 17 residues. Germline CDR1 reads SEHNR; CDR2 reads FQNEAQ (reference sequence). The CDR3 is CVNSLVAEPYSNQPQHF. Written as DNA, the CDR3 is TGTGTCAACAGCCTAGTGGCGGAACCCTATAGCAATCAGCCCCAGCATTTT. The variable domain in full, with the rest retrieved from reference TRBV7-9 and TRBJ1-5, is DTGVSQNPRHKITKRGQNVTFRCDPISEHNRLYWYRQTLGQGPEFLTYFQNEAQLEKSRLLSDRFSAERPKGSFSTLEIQRTEQGDSAMYLCVNSLVAEPYSNQPQHFGDGTRLSIL.